These 14 T cell receptor beta chains came from one sample sequenced in a study of blood T cell repertoires in COVID-19. Some clones are missing from TCRdb's copy, which holds only in-frame ones; the method was immunoSEQ multiplex PCR. The data contain roughly 220,000 clones, roughly 90% of them singletons. Sequenced sample: peripheral blood. Receptor source: a man aged 25-40 years who had recovered from COVID-19.

DNA of the CDR3: TGTGCCAGCGGGACGGGACTAGCTTTCTACGAGCAGTACTTC. It yields the protein CASGTGLAFYEQYF. The rearrangement joins TRBV27 to TRBJ2-7; the match to TRBD2 covers 9 bases. This CDR3 contains 14 residues. Germline CDR1 is MNHEY and CDR2 is SMNVEV (reference sequence). J gave up 3 bases and V 8 bases, and 8 bases lay outside the gene matches.

The chain employs TRBV5-1 and TRBJ2-2, with unresolved D. V was shortened by 7 bases and J by 0 bases, with 10 bases between the two germline ends. This CDR3 comprises 14 residues. Looked up from germline, CDR1 is SGHRS and CDR2 is YFSETQ. CDR3 region: CASLAVANTGELFF. The CDR3 DNA is TGCGCCAGCTTGGCGGTAGCGAACACCGGGGAGCTGTTTTTT.

The genes are TRBV7-2 and TRBJ1-1; 7 bases are shared with TRBD1. Germline lookup yields CDR1 SGHTA and CDR2 FQGNSA. Trimming cost V 3 bases and J 6 bases; bases outside gene matches: 7. This CDR3 has 14 amino acids. In nucleotides, the CDR3 is TGTGCCAGCAGCTTCGGGACAGTCCCAGCTGAAGCTTTCTTT. Translation gives CASSFGTVPAEAFF. Together with reference TRBV7-2 and TRBJ1-1, the CDR3 gives the full variable domain: GAGVSQSPSNKVTEKGKDVELRCDPISGHTALYWYRQSLGQGLEFLIYFQGNSAPDKSGLPSDRFSAERTGGSVSTLTIQRTQQEDSAVYLCASSFGTVPAEAFFGQGTRLTVV.

V usage is TRBV7-2 and J usage is TRBJ1-3; D is possibly TRBD1 (5 bases). CDR1 and CDR2 from the germline V gene are SGHTA and FQGNSA. CDR3 length equals 14 residues. V was pared by 8 bases and J by 0 bases, with 11 bases between. CDR3 bases: TGTGCCAGCCGGGACGGGAGCTCTGGAAACACCATATATTTT. Translation gives CASRDGSSGNTIYF.

The chain joins TRBV4-2 to TRBJ2-4, with 11 bases that match TRBD2. Germline values: CDR1 LGHNA, CDR2 YNFKEQ. This CDR3 contains 19 residues. V lost 1 base, J lost 0 bases, and 8 bases stayed unmatched. Here the CDR3 reads CASSQGGSGGAVAKNIQYF. The CDR3 DNA reads TGTGCCAGCAGCCAAGGAGGTAGCGGGGGGGCAGTAGCCAAAAACATTCAGTACTTC.

V usage is TRBV3-1 (or the pseudogene TRBV3-2) and J usage is TRBJ2-3, with 7 bases that match TRBD2. Trimming took 4 bases from V and 0 from J; bases not matched to a gene: 4. The CDR3 totals 15 residues. Germline assignment: CDR1 LGHDT and CDR2 YNNKEL (reference sequence). Here the CDR3 reads CASSPSGVSTDTQYF. CDR3 DNA sequence: TGTGCCAGCAGCCCTAGCGGAGTTAGCACAGATACGCAGTATTTT.

This clone has only one observation. The rearrangement joins TRBV19 to TRBJ1-1; TRBD1 might be the D (6 bases). CDR3 size: 14 residues. V was shortened by 5 bases and J by 3 bases, with 13 bases between the two germline ends. Germline-derived CDR1 and CDR2 are LNHDA and SQIVND (reference sequence). The CDR3 loop is CASSPRTDYTEAFF. CDR3 DNA sequence: TGTGCCAGTAGTCCCCGGACAGATTACACTGAAGCTTTCTTT.

This chain links TRBV10-3 with TRBJ1-2; D not certain. This CDR3 is built from 14 residues. V lost 3 bases and J 6 bases, leaving 14 bases between the germline ends. The germline V gene encodes CDR1 ENHRY and CDR2 SYGVKD. In nucleotides, the CDR3 is TGTGCCATCAGTGATATTGCGGGCGCGCATGGCTACACCTTC. As protein: CAISDIAGAHGYTF.

This clone was seen a few times. The rearrangement uses TRBV10-1 and TRBJ1-1; 8 bases map to TRBD1. The CDR3 runs 15 residues. V trimming: 6 bases; J trimming: 0 bases; junction bases outside the gene matches: 6. Germline loops: CDR1 WNHNN, CDR2 SYGVQD (reference sequence). In DNA, the CDR3 is TGCGCCAGCAGGACCGGACAGGGTTTGAACACTGAAGCTTTCTTT. Protein: CASRTGQGLNTEAFF.

The chain links TRBV24-1 to TRBJ2-7; TRBD1 is a possible D gene (6 bases). The germline CDR1 and CDR2 sequences are KGHDR and SFDVKD. The germline V and J ends were trimmed by 9 bases and 2 bases, with 13 bases remaining between them. The CDR3 is made up of 13 amino acids. The CDR3 region has the DNA TGTGCCACCTCCGGGACACCAACCTACGAGCAGTACTTC. Translated, it gives CATSGTPTYEQYF.

The J gene is TRBJ2-7, the V gene TRBV4-1, with a weak D call TRBD1 (6 bases). From germline, CDR1 is MGHRA and CDR2 YSYEKL. V lost 3 bases, J lost 6 bases, and 21 bases lay in between. The CDR3 is 16 amino acids. The CDR3: CASSHPPGQRSSEQYF. The CDR3 coding sequence is TGCGCCAGCAGCCATCCCCCGGGACAAAGAAGTAGCGAGCAGTACTTC.

The chain is built from TRBV24-1 and TRBJ1-1; 7 bases agree with TRBD1. The CDR3 is 14 amino acids. Germline trimming cut 3 bases from V and 0 bases from J; bases unmatched to any gene: 0. Germline V gene sequence: CDR1 KGHDR, CDR2 SFDVKD. The CDR3 reads CATSDGTVNTEAFF. CDR3 in DNA: TGTGCCACCAGTGATGGGACAGTGAACACTGAAGCTTTCTTT.

This chain joins TRBV19 and TRBJ1-2; D perhaps matches TRBD1 (6 bases). Germline CDR1 LNHDA, CDR2 SQIVND (reference sequence). The CDR3 has 15 residues. V dropped 7 bases and J dropped 8 bases, with 23 bases sitting between them. CDR3 DNA sequence: TGTGCCAGTACTTGGGGACAAAGAGTCTCCTACGGCTACACCTTC. It yields the protein CASTWGQRVSYGYTF.

The chain uses TRBV28 and TRBJ1-1, with D possibly TRBD1 on 5 matching bases. V gave up 10 bases and J gave up 6 bases, with 21 bases separating them. Looked up from germline, CDR1 is MDHEN and CDR2 is SYDVKM. This CDR3 comprises 14 residues. CDR3 sequence reads: CATSRQFSTPEAFF. The CDR3 nucleotides are TGTGCCACCTCCCGACAGTTTTCGACGCCTGAAGCTTTCTTT.